This T cell receptor (beta chain) was identified during a study of OX40 agonist ivuxolimab in advanced cancers. Study-level information: Patients were dosed intravenously with ivuxolimab at 0.01 to 10 mg/kg every 2 weeks.

In germline, CDR1 is SNHLY, CDR2 FYNNEI. This CDR3 contains 15 residues. With 6 bases clipped from V and 4 bases from J, the junction kept 10 bases outside the gene matches. Produced via immunoSEQ multiplex PCR; TCRdb's table is partial and in-frame only. The sample consists of 65,000 to 90,000 clones, 86% of them appearing once. Systemic immunosuppression or a history of autoimmune disease excluded patients. This TCR came from an adult with an advanced solid tumor such as melanoma, head and neck, liver or kidney cancer. The rearrangement joins TRBV2 to TRBJ2-5; 8 bases are shared with TRBD1. This material consisted of CD4+ or CD8+ T cells sorted from blood, taken in a trial of the OX40 agonist ivuxolimab. This CDR3 reads CASSGQGFVVETQYF. The CDR3 nucleotides are TGTGCCAGCAGCGGACAGGGTTTTGTTGTAGAGACCCAGTACTTC.